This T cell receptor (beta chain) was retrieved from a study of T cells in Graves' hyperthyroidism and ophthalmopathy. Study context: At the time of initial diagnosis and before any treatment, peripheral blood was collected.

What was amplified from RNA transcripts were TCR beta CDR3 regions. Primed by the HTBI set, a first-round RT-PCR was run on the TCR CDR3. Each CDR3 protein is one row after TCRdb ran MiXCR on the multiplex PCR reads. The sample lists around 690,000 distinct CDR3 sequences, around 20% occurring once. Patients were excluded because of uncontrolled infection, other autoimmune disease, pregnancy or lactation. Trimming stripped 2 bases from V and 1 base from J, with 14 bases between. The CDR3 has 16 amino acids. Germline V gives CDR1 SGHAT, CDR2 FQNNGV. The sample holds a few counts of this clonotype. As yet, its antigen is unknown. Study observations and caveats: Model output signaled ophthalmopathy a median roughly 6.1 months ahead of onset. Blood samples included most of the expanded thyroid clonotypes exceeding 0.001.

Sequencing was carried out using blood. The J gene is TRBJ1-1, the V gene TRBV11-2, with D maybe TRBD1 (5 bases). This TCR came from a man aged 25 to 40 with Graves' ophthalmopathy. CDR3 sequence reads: CASSLRGGEKNTEAFF. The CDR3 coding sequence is TGTGCCAGCAGCTTACGGGGGGGGGAGAAGAACACTGAAGCTTTCTTT.